The T cell receptor (beta chain) described here comes from a study of blood T cell repertoires in COVID-19. Background on the study: The analysed material was cDNA or gDNA that came from T cells, B-cell-depleted T cells, or PBMCs.

V trimming: 0 bases; J trimming: 6 bases; junction bases outside the gene matches: 10. From germline, CDR1 is LGHNA and CDR2 YNFKEQ. CDR3 length: 17 amino acids. This clone was seen once. Method: immunoSEQ multiplex PCR; TCRdb's copy keeps in-frame clones and lacks some. This sample has some 120,000 clones, with around 88% found just once. The clonotype was recovered from a woman aged 50 to 60 with active or convalescent COVID-19. The specimen was peripheral blood. The chain employs TRBV4-2 and TRBJ2-3, with TRBD2 matching over 9 bases. Written as DNA, the CDR3 is TGTGCCAGCAGCCAAGAGTATGGCGGGAGGGCCGGGGATACGCAGTATTTT. This codes for CASSQEYGGRAGDTQYF.